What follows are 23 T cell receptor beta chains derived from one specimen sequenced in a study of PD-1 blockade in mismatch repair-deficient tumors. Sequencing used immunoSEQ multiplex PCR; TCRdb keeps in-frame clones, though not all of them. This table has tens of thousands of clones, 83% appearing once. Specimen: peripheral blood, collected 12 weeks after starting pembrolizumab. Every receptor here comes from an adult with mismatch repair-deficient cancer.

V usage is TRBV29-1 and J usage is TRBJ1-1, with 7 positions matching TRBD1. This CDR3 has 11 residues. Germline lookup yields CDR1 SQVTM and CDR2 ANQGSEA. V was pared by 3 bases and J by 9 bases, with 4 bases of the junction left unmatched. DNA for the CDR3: TGCAGCGTTGACAGGGGGAGTAAAGCTTTCTTT. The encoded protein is CSVDRGSKAFF.

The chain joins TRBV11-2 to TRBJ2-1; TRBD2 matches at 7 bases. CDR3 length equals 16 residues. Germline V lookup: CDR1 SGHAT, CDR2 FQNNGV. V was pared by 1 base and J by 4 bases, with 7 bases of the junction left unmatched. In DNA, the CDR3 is TGTGCCAGCAGCTTAGCCCGGAGAGCGGGGTACAATGAGCAGTTCTTC. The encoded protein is CASSLARRAGYNEQFF.

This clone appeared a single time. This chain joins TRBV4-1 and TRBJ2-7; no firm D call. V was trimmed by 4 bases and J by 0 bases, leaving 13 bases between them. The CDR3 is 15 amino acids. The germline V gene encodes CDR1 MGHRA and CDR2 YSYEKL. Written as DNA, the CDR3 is TGCGCCAGCAGCCGAACCGGGTCCAGCTCCTACGAGCAGTACTTC. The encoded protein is CASSRTGSSSYEQYF.

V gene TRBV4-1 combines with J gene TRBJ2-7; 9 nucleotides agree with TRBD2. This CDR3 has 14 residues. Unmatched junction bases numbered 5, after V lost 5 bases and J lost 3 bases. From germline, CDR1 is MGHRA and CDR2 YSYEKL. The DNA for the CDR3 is TGCGCCAGCAGCGTACTTAGCGGGAGCTACGAGCAGTACTTC. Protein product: CASSVLSGSYEQYF.

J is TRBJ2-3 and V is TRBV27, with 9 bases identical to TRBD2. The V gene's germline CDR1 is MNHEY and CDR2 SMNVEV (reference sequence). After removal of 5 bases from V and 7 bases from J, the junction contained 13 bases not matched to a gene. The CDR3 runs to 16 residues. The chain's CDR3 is CASSPYSGSRIYTQYF. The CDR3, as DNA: TGTGCCAGCAGTCCCTATAGCGGGAGTCGTATATATACGCAGTATTTT.

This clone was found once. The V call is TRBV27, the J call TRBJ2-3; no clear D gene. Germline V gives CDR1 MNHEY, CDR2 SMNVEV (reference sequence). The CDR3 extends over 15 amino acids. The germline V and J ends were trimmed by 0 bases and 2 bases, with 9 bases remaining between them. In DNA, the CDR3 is TGTGCCAGCAGTTTATCGTTGCGAGCCACAGATACGCAGTATTTT. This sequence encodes CASSLSLRATDTQYF.

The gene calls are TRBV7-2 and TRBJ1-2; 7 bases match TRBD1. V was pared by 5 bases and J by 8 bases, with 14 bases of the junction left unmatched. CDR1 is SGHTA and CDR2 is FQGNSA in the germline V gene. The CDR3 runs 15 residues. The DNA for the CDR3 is TGTGCCAGCAGCGGCCAAGGACAGGCGTCGTCGGGCTACACCTTC. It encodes CASSGQGQASSGYTF.

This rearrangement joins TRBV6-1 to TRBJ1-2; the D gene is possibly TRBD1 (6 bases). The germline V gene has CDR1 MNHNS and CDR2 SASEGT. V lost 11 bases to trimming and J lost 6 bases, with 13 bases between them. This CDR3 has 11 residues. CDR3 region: CACYGGHGYTF. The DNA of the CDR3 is TGTGCCTGCTACGGGGGGCATGGCTACACCTTC.

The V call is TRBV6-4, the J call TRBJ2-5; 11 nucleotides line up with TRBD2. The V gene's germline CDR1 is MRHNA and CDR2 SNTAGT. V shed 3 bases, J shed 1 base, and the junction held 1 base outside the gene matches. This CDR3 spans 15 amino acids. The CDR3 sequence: CASSELAGAQETQYF. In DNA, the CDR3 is TGTGCCAGCAGTGAACTAGCGGGAGCCCAAGAGACCCAGTACTTC.

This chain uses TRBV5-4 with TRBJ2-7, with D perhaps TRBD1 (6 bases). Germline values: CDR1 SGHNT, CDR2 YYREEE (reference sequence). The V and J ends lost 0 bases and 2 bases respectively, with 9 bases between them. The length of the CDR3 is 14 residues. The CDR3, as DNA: TGTGCCAGCAGCTTGGGTCCAGGGGCCTACGAGCAGTACTTC. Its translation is CASSLGPGAYEQYF.

CDR3 DNA sequence: TGTGCCAGCAGTGAAGGGGACAGCTCCTACGAGCAGTACTTC. Its protein product is CASSEGDSSYEQYF. This rearrangement joins TRBV6-5 to TRBJ2-7, with 7 bases that match TRBD1. Germline-derived CDR1 and CDR2 are MNHEY and SVGAGI. The V gene end was trimmed by 5 bases and the J gene end by 0 bases; junction bases not matched to a gene: 4. CDR3 length: 14 residues.

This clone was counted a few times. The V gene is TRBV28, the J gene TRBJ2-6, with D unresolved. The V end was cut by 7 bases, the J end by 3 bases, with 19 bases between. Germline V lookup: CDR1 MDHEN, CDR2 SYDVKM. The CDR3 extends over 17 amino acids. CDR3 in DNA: TGTGCCAGCACGTCTCTCTCGGACGAGAATGGGGCCAACGTCCTGACTTTC. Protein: CASTSLSDENGANVLTF.

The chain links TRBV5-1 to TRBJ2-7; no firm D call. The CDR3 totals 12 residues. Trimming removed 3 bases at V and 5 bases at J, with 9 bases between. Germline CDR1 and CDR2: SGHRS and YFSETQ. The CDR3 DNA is TGCGCCAGCAGCTCAAACGTTGACGAGCAGTACTTC. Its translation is CASSSNVDEQYF.

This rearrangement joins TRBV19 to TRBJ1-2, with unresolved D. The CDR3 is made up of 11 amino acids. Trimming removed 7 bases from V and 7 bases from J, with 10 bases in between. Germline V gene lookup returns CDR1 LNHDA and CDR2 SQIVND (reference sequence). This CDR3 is CASMTLGGYTF. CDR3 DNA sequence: TGTGCCAGTATGACCCTTGGTGGCTACACCTTC.

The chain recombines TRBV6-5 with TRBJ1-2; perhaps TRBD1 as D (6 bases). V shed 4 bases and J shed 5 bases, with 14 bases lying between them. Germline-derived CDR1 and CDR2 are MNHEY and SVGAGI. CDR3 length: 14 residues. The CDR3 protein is CASSSSKGGYGYTF. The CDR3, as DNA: TGTGCCAGCAGTTCATCTAAAGGGGGATATGGCTACACCTTC.

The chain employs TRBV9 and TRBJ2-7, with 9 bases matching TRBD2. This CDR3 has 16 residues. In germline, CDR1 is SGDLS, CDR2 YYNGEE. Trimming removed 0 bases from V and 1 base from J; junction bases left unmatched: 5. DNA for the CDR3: TGTGCCAGCAGCGTAGAGTCAGCGGGAGGATCCTACGAGCAGTACTTC. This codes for CASSVESAGGSYEQYF.

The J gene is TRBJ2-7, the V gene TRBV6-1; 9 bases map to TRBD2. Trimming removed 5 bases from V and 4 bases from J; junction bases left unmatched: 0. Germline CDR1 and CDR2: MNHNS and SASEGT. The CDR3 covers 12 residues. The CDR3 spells CASSSGGYEQYF. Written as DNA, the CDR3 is TGTGCCAGCAGTAGCGGGGGGTACGAGCAGTACTTC.

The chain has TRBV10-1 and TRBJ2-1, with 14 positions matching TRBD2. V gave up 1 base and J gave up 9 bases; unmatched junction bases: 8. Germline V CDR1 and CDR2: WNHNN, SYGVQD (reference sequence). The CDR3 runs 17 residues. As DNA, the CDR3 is TGCGCCAGCAGTGAGTTGGGGACTAGCGGGAGTGGGGGTGAGCAGTTCTTC. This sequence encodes CASSELGTSGSGGEQFF.

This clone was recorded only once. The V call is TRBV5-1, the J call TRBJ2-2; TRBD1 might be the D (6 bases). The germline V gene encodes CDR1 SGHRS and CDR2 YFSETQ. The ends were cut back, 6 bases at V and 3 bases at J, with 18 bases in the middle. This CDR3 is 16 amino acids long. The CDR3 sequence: CASNPTRGTDTGELFF. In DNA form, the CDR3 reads TGCGCCAGCAACCCAACCAGGGGTACGGACACCGGGGAGCTGTTTTTT.

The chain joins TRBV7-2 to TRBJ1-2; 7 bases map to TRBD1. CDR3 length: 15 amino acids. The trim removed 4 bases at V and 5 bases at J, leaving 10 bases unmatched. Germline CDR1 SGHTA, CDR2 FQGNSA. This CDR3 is CASSSGQAGDYGYTF. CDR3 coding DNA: TGTGCCAGCAGCTCCGGACAGGCCGGGGATTATGGCTACACCTTC.

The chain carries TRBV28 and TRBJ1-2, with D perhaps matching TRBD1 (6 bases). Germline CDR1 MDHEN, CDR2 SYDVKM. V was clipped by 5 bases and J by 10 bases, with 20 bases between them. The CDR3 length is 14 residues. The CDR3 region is CASSPPPHRDPYTF. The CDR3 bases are TGTGCCAGCAGTCCGCCTCCCCACAGGGATCCCTACACCTTC.

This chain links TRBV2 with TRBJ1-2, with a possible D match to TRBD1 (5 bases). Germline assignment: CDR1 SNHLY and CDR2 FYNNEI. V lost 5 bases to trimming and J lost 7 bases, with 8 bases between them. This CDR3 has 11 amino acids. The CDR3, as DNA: TGTGCCAGCAGTTCAGGGTCTGGCTACACCTTC. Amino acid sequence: CASSSGSGYTF.

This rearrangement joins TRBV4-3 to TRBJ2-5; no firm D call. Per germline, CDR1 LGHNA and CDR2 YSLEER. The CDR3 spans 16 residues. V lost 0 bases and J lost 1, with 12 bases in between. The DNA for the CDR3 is TGCGCCAGCAGCCAAGATAGCCAGGTCCCCCAAGAGACCCAGTACTTC. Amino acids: CASSQDSQVPQETQYF.